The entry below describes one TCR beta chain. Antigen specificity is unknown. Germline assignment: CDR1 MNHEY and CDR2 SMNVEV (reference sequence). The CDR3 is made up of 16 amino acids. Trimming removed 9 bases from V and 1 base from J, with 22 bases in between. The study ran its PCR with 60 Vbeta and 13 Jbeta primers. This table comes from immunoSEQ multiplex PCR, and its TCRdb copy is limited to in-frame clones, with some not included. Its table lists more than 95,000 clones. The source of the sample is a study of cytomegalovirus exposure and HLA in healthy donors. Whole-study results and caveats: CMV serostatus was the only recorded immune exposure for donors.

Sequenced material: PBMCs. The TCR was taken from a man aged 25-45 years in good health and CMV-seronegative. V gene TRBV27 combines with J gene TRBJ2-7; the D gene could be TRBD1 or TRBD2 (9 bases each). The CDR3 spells CASRQGGAGGSYEQYF. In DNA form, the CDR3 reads TGTGCCAGTCGACAGGGGGGAGCGGGGGGATCCTACGAGCAGTACTTC.